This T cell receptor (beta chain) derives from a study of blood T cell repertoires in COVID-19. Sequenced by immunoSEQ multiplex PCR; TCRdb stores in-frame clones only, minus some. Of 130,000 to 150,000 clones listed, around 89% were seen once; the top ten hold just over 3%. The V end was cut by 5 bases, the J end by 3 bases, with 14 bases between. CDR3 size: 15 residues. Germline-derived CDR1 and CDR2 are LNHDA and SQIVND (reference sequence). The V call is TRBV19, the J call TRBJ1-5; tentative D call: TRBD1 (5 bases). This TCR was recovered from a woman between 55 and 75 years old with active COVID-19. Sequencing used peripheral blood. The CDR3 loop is CASSSGGTVNQPQHF. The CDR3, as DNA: TGTGCCAGTAGTTCCGGCGGGACCGTCAATCAGCCCCAGCATTTT. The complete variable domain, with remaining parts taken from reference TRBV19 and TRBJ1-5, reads DGGITQSPKYLFRKEGQNVTLSCEQNLNHDAMYWYRQDPGQGLRLIYYSQIVNDFQKGDIAEGYSVSREKKESFPLTVTSAQKNPTAFYLCASSSGGTVNQPQHFGDGTRLSIL.